The rows below give T cell receptor beta chains drawn from one sample of a study of blood T cell repertoires in COVID-19. Profiling relied on immunoSEQ multiplex PCR, and the TCRdb table lists in-frame clones only, not all of them. This sample has roughly 290,000 clones, with around 90% found just once. The sequencing input was PBMCs or T cells enriched from blood (not recorded which). All receptors come from a woman aged 40 to 50 who had recovered from COVID-19. Each CDR3 is given with its conserved first and last residue. A D gene is named only where the DNA matches it firmly. For some rows the clone size is stated as once, few or many, or as a class when expanded; others skip it.

len: 16; j_gene: TRBJ1-4; v_gene: TRBV27; d_gene: TRBD1; abundance: .; CDR3nt: TGTGCCAGCAAAATCCGGGACAGGGGGCTCGGTGAAAAACTGTTTTTT; CDR3aa: CASKIRDRGLGEKLFF
len: 16; j_gene: TRBJ1-5; v_gene: TRBV2; d_gene: TRBD1; abundance: .; CDR3nt: TGTGCCAGCAGTGATCGGACAGGGGGCCGCAATCAGCCCCAGCATTTT; CDR3aa: CASSDRTGGRNQPQHF
len: 15; j_gene: TRBJ2-7; v_gene: TRBV2; d_gene: TRBD2; abundance: .; CDR3nt: TGTGCCAGCAGTGAAGTTCTGACTAGCGCCTACGAGCAGTACTTC; CDR3aa: CASSEVLTSAYEQYF
len: 14; j_gene: TRBJ1-2; v_gene: TRBV5-1; d_gene: .; abundance: few; CDR3nt: TGCGCCAGCACCCGGGACGGACTATCCTATGGCTACACCTTC; CDR3aa: CASTRDGLSYGYTF
len: 11; j_gene: TRBJ1-5; v_gene: TRBV28; d_gene: .; abundance: once; CDR3nt: TGTGCCAGCAGTTTAAGGGAGATTCAGCATTTT; CDR3aa: CASSLREIQHF
len: 11; j_gene: TRBJ1-1; v_gene: TRBV20-1; d_gene: .; abundance: .; CDR3nt: TGCAGACATATTGGGAACACTGAAGCTTTCTTT; CDR3aa: CRHIGNTEAFF
len: 15; j_gene: TRBJ1-1; v_gene: TRBV7-9; d_gene: TRBD1; abundance: .; CDR3nt: TGTGCCAGCAGCTTAGGGGACAGGGTAGGGACTGAAGCTTTCTTT; CDR3aa: CASSLGDRVGTEAFF
len: 13; j_gene: TRBJ2-3; v_gene: TRBV11-2; d_gene: .; abundance: once; CDR3nt: TGTGCCAGCAGCGACAGGCAAATGGATACGCAGTATTTT; CDR3aa: CASSDRQMDTQYF
len: 15; j_gene: TRBJ1-6; v_gene: TRBV6-1; d_gene: .; abundance: few; CDR3nt: TGTGCCAGCAGTGAAGCTCCCAGGGGAAATTCACCCCTCCACTTT; CDR3aa: CASSEAPRGNSPLHF
len: 13; j_gene: TRBJ2-7; v_gene: TRBV19; d_gene: .; abundance: .; CDR3nt: TGTGCCAGTAGTATCAGGGTCCGCTACGAGCAGTACTTC; CDR3aa: CASSIRVRYEQYF
len: 17; j_gene: TRBJ2-1; v_gene: TRBV10-2; d_gene: TRBD2; abundance: .; CDR3nt: TGCGCCAGCAGTGGCGGAATAGCGGGAGTGGAGAGAAATGAGCAGTTCTTC; CDR3aa: CASSGGIAGVERNEQFF
len: 14; j_gene: TRBJ1-5; v_gene: TRBV28; d_gene: TRBD1; abundance: .; CDR3nt: TGTGCCACCCAGGGGGGTGGTGGCAATCAGCCCCAGCATTTT; CDR3aa: CATQGGGGNQPQHF
len: 15; j_gene: TRBJ2-7; v_gene: TRBV2; d_gene: TRBD2; abundance: .; CDR3nt: TGTGCCAGCAGTGCGACTAGCGGGAGCTCCTACGAGCAGTACTTC; CDR3aa: CASSATSGSSYEQYF
len: 14; j_gene: TRBJ2-2; v_gene: TRBV5-6; d_gene: .; abundance: .; CDR3nt: TGTGCCAGCAGCTTCTACAGCAGGACCGGGGAGCTGTTTTTT; CDR3aa: CASSFYSRTGELFF
len: 9; j_gene: TRBJ2-7; v_gene: TRBV20-1; d_gene: .; abundance: .; CDR3nt: TGCAGTGCCTCGCGGGAGCAGTACTTC; CDR3aa: CSASREQYF
len: 16; j_gene: TRBJ2-2; v_gene: TRBV9; d_gene: TRBD2; abundance: few; CDR3nt: TGTGCCAGCAGCGTATTGGGACTAGCGAACACCGGGGAGCTGTTTTTT; CDR3aa: CASSVLGLANTGELFF
len: 15; j_gene: TRBJ2-1; v_gene: TRBV7-2; d_gene: TRBD2; abundance: .; CDR3nt: TGTGCCAGCAGCCCAGGACTAGCGGTCTACAATGAGCAGTTCTTC; CDR3aa: CASSPGLAVYNEQFF
len: 15; j_gene: TRBJ2-3; v_gene: TRBV27; d_gene: .; abundance: once; CDR3nt: TGTGCCAGCAGTTTGCAGAGGATAATCACAGATACGCAGTATTTT; CDR3aa: CASSLQRIITDTQYF
len: 16; j_gene: TRBJ2-6; v_gene: TRBV19; d_gene: .; abundance: .; CDR3nt: TGTGCCAGTACGAGCCTTGTCACTTCTGGGGCCAACGTCCTGACTTTC; CDR3aa: CASTSLVTSGANVLTF
len: 17; j_gene: TRBJ2-7; v_gene: TRBV2; d_gene: TRBD2; abundance: .; CDR3nt: TGTGCCAGCAGTGCAGGCTGGGCGGGCAGCGGGGGCTACGAGCAGTACTTC; CDR3aa: CASSAGWAGSGGYEQYF
len: 13; j_gene: TRBJ1-3; v_gene: TRBV6-5; d_gene: .; abundance: .; CDR3nt: TGTGCCCACACGGCGGGGCCGGGAAACACCATATATTTT; CDR3aa: CAHTAGPGNTIYF
len: 13; j_gene: TRBJ2-1; v_gene: TRBV18; d_gene: .; abundance: .; CDR3nt: TGTGCCAGCTCACCCCGGGAGACCGGGGAGCAGTTCTTC; CDR3aa: CASSPRETGEQFF
len: 14; j_gene: TRBJ2-5; v_gene: TRBV27; d_gene: .; abundance: .; CDR3nt: TGTGCCAGCAGTTCCCGGGACACTCAAGAGACCCAGTACTTC; CDR3aa: CASSSRDTQETQYF
len: 16; j_gene: TRBJ1-1; v_gene: TRBV5-6; d_gene: TRBD1; abundance: .; CDR3nt: TGTGCCAGCAGCTTGGGGGGACAGGGATGGAACACTGAAGCTTTCTTT; CDR3aa: CASSLGGQGWNTEAFF
len: 13; j_gene: TRBJ1-2; v_gene: TRBV7-2; d_gene: .; abundance: .; CDR3nt: TGTGCCAGCAGCTCCCGCGCGGGCTATGGCTACACCTTC; CDR3aa: CASSSRAGYGYTF
len: 16; j_gene: TRBJ2-1; v_gene: TRBV29-1; d_gene: TRBD2; abundance: .; CDR3nt: TGCAGCGTTGATAGCCTGACTAGCGGGATAGACGTTGAGCAGTTCTTC; CDR3aa: CSVDSLTSGIDVEQFF
len: 15; j_gene: TRBJ1-5; v_gene: TRBV6-6; d_gene: TRBD1; abundance: .; CDR3nt: TGTGCCAGCAGTTGCGGACAGGCCAGCAATCAGCCCCAGCATTTT; CDR3aa: CASSCGQASNQPQHF
len: 15; j_gene: TRBJ2-3; v_gene: TRBV7-2; d_gene: .; abundance: .; CDR3nt: TGTGCCAGCAGCTTAACAGGGACCGTCACAGATACGCAGTATTTT; CDR3aa: CASSLTGTVTDTQYF
len: 14; j_gene: TRBJ2-1; v_gene: TRBV4-3; d_gene: .; abundance: .; CDR3nt: TGCGCCAGCAGCCAAGAGGGGCTGTACAATGAGCAGTTCTTC; CDR3aa: CASSQEGLYNEQFF
len: 16; j_gene: TRBJ2-7; v_gene: TRBV3-1/TRBV3-2; d_gene: .; abundance: .; CDR3nt: TGTGCCAGCAGCCAAGTAGAGCGCTTACCATCCTACGAGCAGTACTTC; CDR3aa: CASSQVERLPSYEQYF
len: 16; j_gene: TRBJ2-7; v_gene: TRBV28; d_gene: .; abundance: .; CDR3nt: TGTGCCAGCAGTTTAGGAGGGGGGGCGGCCTCCTACGAGCAGTACTTC; CDR3aa: CASSLGGGAASYEQYF
len: 16; j_gene: TRBJ2-1; v_gene: TRBV19; d_gene: TRBD2; abundance: .; CDR3nt: TGTGCCAGTAGTACCTGGACTAGCGGAGACTACAATGAGCAGTTCTTC; CDR3aa: CASSTWTSGDYNEQFF
len: 14; j_gene: TRBJ2-3; v_gene: TRBV6-2/TRBV6-3; d_gene: TRBD2; abundance: once; CDR3nt: TGTGCCAGCAGTCCCAGCGGGAGGGCAGATACGCAGTATTTT; CDR3aa: CASSPSGRADTQYF
len: 12; j_gene: TRBJ1-1; v_gene: TRBV28; d_gene: .; abundance: .; CDR3nt: TGTGCCAGCACTCGGGTGAACACTGAAGCTTTCTTT; CDR3aa: CASTRVNTEAFF
len: 13; j_gene: TRBJ1-5; v_gene: TRBV27; d_gene: .; abundance: .; CDR3nt: TGTGCCAGCAGTTTGGGCAGGGTCCAGCCCCAGCATTTT; CDR3aa: CASSLGRVQPQHF
len: 14; j_gene: TRBJ2-5; v_gene: TRBV10-1; d_gene: .; abundance: .; CDR3nt: TGCGCCAGCAGTGAGTCTGGACTTCAAGAGACCCAGTACTTC; CDR3aa: CASSESGLQETQYF
len: 15; j_gene: TRBJ2-1; v_gene: TRBV10-3; d_gene: TRBD1; abundance: .; CDR3nt: TGTGCCATCAGCACCGGGACAGGCTTTTACAATGAGCAGTTCTTC; CDR3aa: CAISTGTGFYNEQFF
len: 15; j_gene: TRBJ2-2; v_gene: TRBV14; d_gene: TRBD2; abundance: .; CDR3nt: TGTGCCAGCAGTCCAGCGGGAGGCAACACCGGGGAGCTGTTTTTT; CDR3aa: CASSPAGGNTGELFF
len: 14; j_gene: TRBJ1-1; v_gene: TRBV28; d_gene: .; abundance: .; CDR3nt: TGTGCCAGCAGTTTGGTTACAGTGAACACTGAAGCTTTCTTT; CDR3aa: CASSLVTVNTEAFF
len: 15; j_gene: TRBJ2-2; v_gene: TRBV7-2; d_gene: TRBD2; abundance: .; CDR3nt: TGTGCCAGCAGCCGGACTAGCGGGTGGACCGGGGAGCTGTTTTTT; CDR3aa: CASSRTSGWTGELFF
len: 13; j_gene: TRBJ2-7; v_gene: TRBV30; d_gene: .; abundance: .; CDR3nt: TGTGCCTGGAGCGACGCCCTCCGGGACGAGCAGTACTTC; CDR3aa: CAWSDALRDEQYF
len: 15; j_gene: TRBJ2-2; v_gene: TRBV20-1; d_gene: TRBD2; abundance: .; CDR3nt: TGCAGTGCTAGTTGGGCGGGAGCCCGACCCGGGGAGCTGTTTTTT; CDR3aa: CSASWAGARPGELFF
len: 15; j_gene: TRBJ1-5; v_gene: TRBV2; d_gene: .; abundance: .; CDR3nt: TGTGCCAGCAGTGACGACAGGTTGGATAATCAGCCCCAGCATTTT; CDR3aa: CASSDDRLDNQPQHF
len: 17; j_gene: TRBJ2-1; v_gene: TRBV19; d_gene: TRBD2; abundance: .; CDR3nt: TGTGCCAGTAGTATCGCGGCGGGAGGGGTAATGCGGAATGAGCAGTTCTTC; CDR3aa: CASSIAAGGVMRNEQFF
len: 16; j_gene: TRBJ2-3; v_gene: TRBV18; d_gene: .; abundance: .; CDR3nt: TGTGCCAGCTCACCATCTCGAACTAGATCCACAGATACGCAGTATTTT; CDR3aa: CASSPSRTRSTDTQYF
len: 11; j_gene: TRBJ2-3; v_gene: TRBV20-1; d_gene: .; abundance: .; CDR3nt: TGCACCCTTGAGGGCATAGATACGCAGTATTTT; CDR3aa: CTLEGIDTQYF
len: 13; j_gene: TRBJ2-2; v_gene: TRBV19; d_gene: .; abundance: .; CDR3nt: TGTGCCAGTAGTACCCGGGGAGCCGGGGAGCTGTTTTTT; CDR3aa: CASSTRGAGELFF
len: 14; j_gene: TRBJ1-2; v_gene: TRBV30; d_gene: .; abundance: .; CDR3nt: TGTGCCTGGAGCCTCCTTAACGGCTCGGGGGGCTACACCTTC; CDR3aa: CAWSLLNGSGGYTF
len: 18; j_gene: TRBJ2-1; v_gene: TRBV24-1; d_gene: TRBD2; abundance: .; CDR3nt: TGTGCCACCAGTGACCCGACTAGCTTTTATTGGTCCTACAATGAGCAGTTCTTC; CDR3aa: CATSDPTSFYWSYNEQFF
len: 12; j_gene: TRBJ2-1; v_gene: TRBV12-3/TRBV12-4; d_gene: .; abundance: .; CDR3nt: TGTGCCAGCACCGCGCTGGACAATGAGCAGTTCTTC; CDR3aa: CASTALDNEQFF
len: 13; j_gene: TRBJ2-5; v_gene: TRBV2; d_gene: .; abundance: .; CDR3nt: TGTGCCAGCAGTGAGGAGGGTAGGGAGACCCAGTACTTC; CDR3aa: CASSEEGRETQYF
len: 14; j_gene: TRBJ1-4; v_gene: TRBV30; d_gene: .; abundance: .; CDR3nt: TGTGCCTGGAGTGTACAGGCAACAGATGAAAAACTGTTTTTT; CDR3aa: CAWSVQATDEKLFF
len: 12; j_gene: TRBJ2-1; v_gene: TRBV11-3; d_gene: .; abundance: few; CDR3nt: TGTGCCAGCAGCTTAGATGAGGGTGAGCAGTTCTTC; CDR3aa: CASSLDEGEQFF
len: 17; j_gene: TRBJ2-2; v_gene: TRBV6-2/TRBV6-3; d_gene: TRBD2; abundance: .; CDR3nt: TGTGCCAGCAGTTACCGAAGGACTAGCGGGAGGACCGGGGAGCTGTTTTTT; CDR3aa: CASSYRRTSGRTGELFF
len: 10; j_gene: TRBJ2-5; v_gene: TRBV28; d_gene: TRBD2; abundance: .; CDR3nt: TGTGCCAGCGGGGGACTACTCTCGGACTTC; CDR3aa: CASGGLLSDF
len: 15; j_gene: TRBJ1-6; v_gene: TRBV10-1; d_gene: .; abundance: once; CDR3nt: TGCGCCAGGCCCACGGGGGGTTTGGGTCCTTCTCCCCTCCACTTT; CDR3aa: CARPTGGLGPSPLHF
len: 15; j_gene: TRBJ2-7; v_gene: TRBV9; d_gene: .; abundance: few; CDR3nt: TGTGCCAGCAGCGTAGGCCTAGGAAGCGTCTACGAGCAGTACTTC; CDR3aa: CASSVGLGSVYEQYF
len: 15; j_gene: TRBJ2-2; v_gene: TRBV7-2; d_gene: .; abundance: .; CDR3nt: TGTGCCAGCAGCTTACTGACAGGGAACACCGGGGAGCTGTTTTTT; CDR3aa: CASSLLTGNTGELFF
len: 13; j_gene: TRBJ2-1; v_gene: TRBV14; d_gene: .; abundance: .; CDR3nt: TGTGCCAGCAGCCAAGGAACTAGCAATGAGCAGTTCTTC; CDR3aa: CASSQGTSNEQFF
len: 15; j_gene: TRBJ2-2; v_gene: TRBV30; d_gene: .; abundance: many; CDR3nt: TGTGCCTGGAGTGAGGTAGCAGGGGCGACCGGGGAGCTGTTTTTT; CDR3aa: CAWSEVAGATGELFF